This TCR beta chain was recovered during a study of blood T cell repertoires in COVID-19. Study context: There were acute and convalescent COVID-19 samples, and they came from the United States, Italy and Spain. T cells, B-cell-depleted T cells, or PBMCs supplied cDNA or gDNA.

In the authors' methods: Scientists estimated how many nucleated cells there were by amplifying reference gene primers. Here immunoSEQ multiplex PCR was the method, and the copy in TCRdb shows in-frame clones only, minus some. From that table come the V and J calls and clone size; the DNA was used to work out D and trimming. The data show about 180,000 clones, about 90% seen once. CDR3 size: 17 residues. From germline, CDR1 is SGHNT and CDR2 YENEEA. Unmatched junction bases numbered 2, after V lost 1 base and J lost 0 bases. The clonotype comes from a man aged 40-55 years with active or convalescent COVID-19. The sequenced sample consisted of peripheral blood. The chain carries TRBV11-3 and TRBJ2-2; 10 bases are a match to TRBD2. CDR3 residues: CASSLASGGANTGELFF. CDR3 DNA sequence: TGTGCCAGCAGCTTAGCCAGCGGGGGGGCGAACACCGGGGAGCTGTTTTTT.